This record concerns one T cell receptor beta chain sequence. Antigen specificity is unknown. The CDR3 consists of 13 residues. The germline V gene encodes CDR1 MNHEY and CDR2 SVGAGI. V gave up 6 bases and J gave up 5 bases; unmatched junction bases: 5. This sample was taken from a study of cytomegalovirus exposure and HLA in healthy donors. Some clones are missing from TCRdb's copy, which holds only in-frame ones; the method was immunoSEQ multiplex PCR. This sample carries under 200,000 clones, 95% to 96% of them seen once, and the ten largest clones take roughly 0.83%. From the 120-subject validation cohort, which was separate from the roughly 670-subject first cohort, the donors were drawn. Regarding the study as a whole: The majority of TCR sequences were rare, yet some public TCRs appeared in many donors.

V gene TRBV6-5 combines with J gene TRBJ1-2, with 8 positions matching TRBD1. Sequenced input: PBMCs. This TCR came from a woman aged 18 to 35 in good health and CMV-seronegative. This chain's CDR3 is CASSPGGGYGYTF. The DNA for the CDR3 is TGTGCCAGCAGCCCAGGGGGCGGGTATGGCTACACCTTC.